These T cell receptor beta chains were read from a single sample in a study of blood T cells in healthy people across ages. TCRdb re-called the 5' RACE reads through MiXCR, storing one row per CDR3 protein. The sample has some 760,000 distinct CDR3 sequences, 20% to 30% seen once. Separately, the same data were catalogued under a study of T cells of mothers and their children.

What was sequenced was blood. The source is a boy younger than 18 in good health. The CDR3 runs from the conserved cysteine through the conserved F or W. A D gene is named only where the DNA matches it firmly. Clone sizes are given selectively: once, few, many, or a class where the clone is expanded.

J: TRBJ2-1; D: TRBD1; V: TRBV7-2; size: few; CDR3: CASTSPTGNEQFF; DNA: TGTGCCAGCACCTCTCCGACAGGGAATGAGCAGTTCTTC
J: TRBJ1-5; D: TRBD1; V: TRBV29-1; size: NA; CDR3: CSAETGGGNQPQHF; DNA: TGCAGCGCCGAGACAGGGGGCGGCAATCAGCCCCAGCATTTT
J: TRBJ2-2; D: NA; V: TRBV4-3; size: NA; CDR3: CASSQDSGVPYMAGELFF; DNA: TGCGCCAGCAGCCAAGATTCGGGGGTCCCTTATATGGCCGGGGAGCTGTTTTTT
J: TRBJ2-7; D: TRBD2; V: TRBV20-1; size: NA; CDR3: CSATTSGHPYEQYF; DNA: TGCAGTGCAACGACTAGCGGGCACCCCTACGAGCAGTACTTC
J: TRBJ1-4; D: TRBD1; V: TRBV5-1; size: NA; CDR3: CASSFSGGVDEKLFF; DNA: TGCGCCAGCAGCTTTTCAGGGGGAGTTGATGAAAAACTGTTTTTT
J: TRBJ2-5; D: TRBD2; V: TRBV7-3; size: few; CDR3: CASSALLAGEGETQYF; DNA: TGTGCCAGCAGCGCTTTACTAGCGGGAGAGGGGGAGACCCAGTACTTC
J: TRBJ2-1; D: NA; V: TRBV20-1; size: NA; CDR3: CSVRSLVGNEQFF; DNA: TGCAGTGTGCGTTCATTGGTGGGCAATGAGCAGTTCTTC
J: TRBJ1-1; D: NA; V: TRBV29-1; size: NA; CDR3: CSVEGPQGNTEAFF; DNA: TGCAGCGTTGAAGGTCCCCAGGGGAACACTGAAGCTTTCTTT
J: TRBJ2-7; D: NA; V: TRBV10-3; size: NA; CDR3: CAISENLIYEQYF; DNA: TGCGCCATCAGTGAGAATCTCATCTACGAGCAGTACTTC
J: TRBJ2-7; D: TRBD1; V: TRBV28; size: NA; CDR3: CASSQPGQAVYEQYF; DNA: TGTGCCAGCAGCCAACCGGGACAGGCGGTCTACGAGCAGTACTTC
J: TRBJ2-3; D: NA; V: TRBV7-9; size: NA; CDR3: CASSRRPDTQYF; DNA: TGTGCCAGCAGCAGGAGGCCAGATACGCAGTATTTT
J: TRBJ2-1; D: NA; V: TRBV27; size: few; CDR3: CASSSGDSAYNEQFF; DNA: TGTGCCAGCAGTTCCGGGGACTCCGCCTACAATGAGCAGTTCTTC